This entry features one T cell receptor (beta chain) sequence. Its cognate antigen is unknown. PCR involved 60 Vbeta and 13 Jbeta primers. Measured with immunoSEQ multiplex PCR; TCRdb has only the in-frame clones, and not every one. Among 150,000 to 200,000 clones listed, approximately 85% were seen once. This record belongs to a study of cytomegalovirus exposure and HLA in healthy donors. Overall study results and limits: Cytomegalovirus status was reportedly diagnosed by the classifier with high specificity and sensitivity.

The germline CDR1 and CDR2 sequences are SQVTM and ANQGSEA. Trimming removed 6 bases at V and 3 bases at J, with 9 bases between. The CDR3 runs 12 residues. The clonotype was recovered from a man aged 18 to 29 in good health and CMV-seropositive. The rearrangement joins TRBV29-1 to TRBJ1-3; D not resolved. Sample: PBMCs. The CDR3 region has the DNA TGCAGCGTAGTAAACATTGGAAACACCATATATTTT. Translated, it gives CSVVNIGNTIYF.